This entry lists 32 T cell receptor beta chains sequenced from one sample in a study of vaccination and CD4 T cells after COVID-19. Time point: late sampling 161 to 241 days after vaccination in a few convalescent patients. Sample treatment: approximately nine-day PBMC culture with coronavirus spike peptide pools or control peptides (ViraFEST assay). CD4+ T cells that had been cultured provided DNA sequenced with the Oncomine TCR Beta short-read assay. MiXCR, applied by TCRdb to the PCR reads, yields one record per CDR3 protein. The table records 25,000 to 30,000 distinct CDR3 sequences, more than 35% of them present only once. Their antigens are not known. Here the sequenced sample was CD4+ T cells from blood, cultured in vitro, taken about 7 months after SARS-CoV-2 vaccination. Every receptor here comes from a human donor who had recovered from COVID-19.

V is TRBV28 and J is TRBJ2-7; D remains unclear. Trimming pared 2 bases from V and 6 bases from J, leaving 8 bases between. Germline-derived CDR1 and CDR2 are MDHEN and SYDVKM. This CDR3 has 12 amino acids. CDR3 nucleotides: TGTGCCAGCAGTTTAGATCCCAGCGAGCAGTACTTC. It specifies CASSLDPSEQYF.

The CDR3 nucleotides are TGTGCCAGCAGCCCAGGACGTCTGGGGGGCACTGAAGCTTTCTTT. It specifies CASSPGRLGGTEAFF. The V and J genes are TRBV7-2 and TRBJ1-1; a possible D gene is TRBD1 (5 bases). CDR1 and CDR2 (germline): SGHTA, FQGNSA. CDR3 size: 15 residues. V shed 5 bases and J shed 4 bases, with 17 bases lying between them.

The V call is TRBV21-1, the J call TRBJ1-1. TRBV21-1 is given as a pseudogene. CDR3 length equals 12 residues. This CDR3 reads CASARGLTEAFF. As DNA, the CDR3 is TGTGCCAGCGCGCGAGGGCTCACTGAAGCTTTCTTT.

This clonotype has just a few counts. This chain links TRBV20-1 with TRBJ2-3; D unresolved. Germline CDR1 is DFQATT and CDR2 is SNEGSKA (reference sequence). The CDR3 spans 13 residues. V lost 5 bases and J lost 0, with 9 bases in between. The DNA for the CDR3 is TGCAGTGCTCAGACCCTTAGCACAGATACGCAGTATTTT. Its translation is CSAQTLSTDTQYF.

The rearrangement uses TRBV7-8 and TRBJ2-6, with D unresolved. Germline V lookup: CDR1 SGHVS, CDR2 FQNEAQ. With 1 base removed from V and 0 bases from J, the gap between germline ends came to 10 bases. The CDR3 is made up of 17 amino acids. CDR3 protein: CASSLERRSSGANVLTF. The CDR3 DNA sequence: TGTGCCAGCAGCTTAGAACGACGGAGCTCTGGGGCCAACGTCCTGACTTTC.

This clonotype rates as medium-sized. The chain links TRBV24-1 to TRBJ1-5; D not resolved. CDR1 and CDR2 (germline): KGHDR, SFDVKD. The CDR3 length is 14 residues. V was pared by 5 bases and J by 3 bases, with 10 bases between. CDR3 sequence reads: CATSGIGPNQPQHF. The CDR3 coding sequence is TGTGCCACCAGTGGTATTGGCCCCAATCAGCCCCAGCATTTT.

Points on this clonotype: One end of the junction is discordant with germline, which a read error may explain. V gene TRBV6-4 combines with J gene TRBJ1-5, with 7 bases fitting TRBD1. Germline CDR1 MRHNA, CDR2 SNTAGT. The CDR3 is 13 residues long. The CDR3 protein is CAISESGGQPQHF. For the CDR3, the DNA is TGTGCCATCAGTGAGTCAGGGGGTCAGCCCCAGCATTTT.

The chain recombines TRBV7-2 with TRBJ1-1; weak D call: TRBD1 (5 bases). The germline gives CDR1 SGHTA, CDR2 FQGNSA. There are 14 residues in the CDR3. V was pared by 5 bases and J by 5 bases, with 15 bases between. CDR3 sequence (DNA): TGTGCCAGCAGCGCCGACAGAAGGAGTACTGAAGCTTTCTTT. Its translation is CASSADRRSTEAFF.

This chain joins TRBV28 and TRBJ1-2; D is ambiguous. Deletions cut 3 bases from V and 4 bases from J, with 12 bases between. The CDR3 totals 14 residues. Germline values: CDR1 MDHEN, CDR2 SYDVKM. The CDR3 DNA reads as TGTGCCAGCAGTTTGGGCGGAAACCTCTATGGCTACACCTTC. Encoded protein: CASSLGGNLYGYTF.

This clonotype is a singleton in its sample. This sequence joins TRBV25-1 and TRBJ2-3; TRBD2 matches at 10 bases. The CDR3 consists of 15 residues. Germline V gene sequence: CDR1 MGHDK, CDR2 SYGVNS. V lost 3 bases, J lost 4 bases, and 4 bases stayed unmatched. This CDR3 reads CASSDLAGAADTQYF. Written as DNA, the CDR3 is TGTGCCAGCAGTGACCTAGCGGGAGCGGCAGATACGCAGTATTTT.

This clonotype came up a few times. The CDR3 DNA is TGTGCCAGCGACACCGGACAGGCCCGGGGCAATCAGCCCCAGCATTTT. Translated: CASDTGQARGNQPQHF. The chain combines TRBV6-1 with TRBJ1-5; 7 bases align to TRBD1. V lost 8 bases and J lost 2; bases outside the gene matches: 12. From germline, CDR1 is MNHNS and CDR2 SASEGT. CDR3 length: 16 residues.

The gene calls are TRBV6-1 and TRBJ1-2, with a possible D match to TRBD1 (6 bases). The germline CDR1 and CDR2 sequences are MNHNS and SASEGT. V lost 7 bases, J lost 7 bases, and 16 bases lay in between. The CDR3 has 13 residues. CDR3 coding DNA: TGTGCCAGCATCAGTCCGGGGGCGCTTGGCTACACCTTC. Its translation: CASISPGALGYTF.

CDR3 region: CASSLGTSGIVKTQYF. Here the CDR3 DNA reads TGTGCCAGCAGCTTAGGGACTAGCGGGATCGTAAAGACCCAGTACTTC. V usage is TRBV7-9 and J usage is TRBJ2-5; 12 positions agree with TRBD2. Germline assignment: CDR1 SEHNR and CDR2 FQNEAQ (reference sequence). V trimming: 1 base; J trimming: 6 bases; junction bases outside the gene matches: 6. The CDR3 is made up of 16 amino acids.

This rearrangement joins TRBV25-1 to TRBJ2-1, with 9 bases matching TRBD1. The CDR3 has 14 amino acids. Germline CDR1 reads MGHDK; CDR2 reads SYGVNS. Trimming at V came to 10 bases and at J to 9 bases, leaving 13 bases not matched to a gene. CDR3 amino acids: CATNPGQGLPEQFF. The CDR3 nucleotides are TGTGCCACCAACCCGGGACAGGGTCTTCCTGAGCAGTTCTTC.

In regard to this clonotype: A junction boundary mismatches the germline segment, possibly from a read error. The chain joins TRBV6-1 to TRBJ1-2; 7 positions agree with TRBD1. The CDR3 spans 14 residues. CDR1 is MNHNS, CDR2 SASEGT, per germline. CDR3 DNA sequence: TGTGCCATCAGTGAGATGGAGGGGGCCGGTGGCTACACCTTC. As protein: CAISEMEGAGGYTF.

The chain uses TRBV1 and TRBJ2-4; the table's D call, TRBD2, was not checked against the DNA. TRBV1 is a known pseudogene. This CDR3 is built from 13 residues. CDR3 protein: CTSSGLAGGVQYF. The CDR3 DNA follows: TGCACCAGCTCCGGACTAGCGGGAGGCGTTCAGTACTTC.

The chain has TRBV7-9 and TRBJ2-3, with D perhaps TRBD1 (5 bases). Looked up from germline, CDR1 is SEHNR and CDR2 is FQNEAQ (reference sequence). This CDR3 is 13 amino acids long. The V gene lost 4 bases and the J gene lost 4 bases, with 9 bases spanning the gap. The CDR3 spells CASSSGSPDTQYF. CDR3 DNA sequence: TGTGCCAGCAGCTCAGGGTCCCCAGATACGCAGTATTTT.

Only a few counts were recorded for this clonotype. The rearrangement uses TRBV20-1 and TRBJ1-6, with D uncertain. Germline loops: CDR1 DFQATT, CDR2 SNEGSKA (reference sequence). CDR3 size: 14 residues. Trimming removed 3 bases at V and 6 bases at J, with 12 bases between. CDR3: CSASAAGGNSPLHF. The DNA for the CDR3 is TGCAGTGCTAGTGCGGCAGGTGGTAATTCACCCCTCCACTTT.

This chain joins TRBV27 and TRBJ2-5, with 8 bases lining up with TRBD1. Germline loops: CDR1 MNHEY, CDR2 SMNVEV (reference sequence). The J segment lost 6 bases and the V segment lost 6 bases, leaving 9 bases of the junction unmatched. CDR3 length equals 14 residues. The CDR3 coding sequence is TGTGCCAGCAGAGTGGGACAGGTAGAGAAGACCCAGTACTTC. Encoded protein: CASRVGQVEKTQYF.

V gene TRBV11-1 combines with J gene TRBJ2-2; TRBD2 matches 8 bases. V was clipped by 4 bases and J by 0 bases; unmatched bases: 10. Germline CDR1 reads SGHAT; CDR2 reads FQDESV (reference sequence). The CDR3 is 18 residues long. CDR3 sequence (DNA): TGTGCCAGCAGCTCAGGACGCGGGAGGAACGCGAACACCGGGGAGCTGTTTTTT. Protein: CASSSGRGRNANTGELFF.

The chain uses TRBV15 and TRBJ2-5; 7 nucleotides match TRBD1. Per the germline V gene, CDR1 is LNHNV and CDR2 is YYDKDF (reference sequence). CDR3 size: 15 residues. V shed 2 bases and J 1 base; nucleotides not matched to a gene: 4. The DNA of the CDR3 is TGTGCCACCAGCAGAAAAACAGGGGCCCAAGAGACCCAGTACTTC. It codes for CATSRKTGAQETQYF.

The rearrangement uses TRBV10-3 and TRBJ2-5, with 7 nucleotides matching TRBD2. V lost 11 bases, J lost 5 bases, and 14 bases stayed unmatched. Germline V CDR1 and CDR2: ENHRY, SYGVKD. The CDR3 has 14 residues. CDR3 amino acids: CAGSYETSTETQYF. The CDR3 nucleotides are TGTGCCGGCAGTTACGAGACTAGCACGGAGACCCAGTACTTC.

This chain links TRBV6-5 with TRBJ2-7; TRBD2 matches 12 bases. Germline CDR1 MNHEY, CDR2 SVGAGI. The CDR3 consists of 17 residues. V lost 2 bases and J lost 6; bases outside the gene matches: 11. CDR3: CASSYPWTSGTLSEQYF. The CDR3 DNA reads TGTGCCAGCAGTTACCCGTGGACTAGCGGGACCCTAAGCGAGCAGTACTTC.

The V and J genes are TRBV27 and TRBJ1-6; 10 bases fit TRBD1. CDR1 and CDR2 from the germline V gene are MNHEY and SMNVEV (reference sequence). V was pared by 5 bases and J by 6 bases, with 1 base of the junction left unmatched. The CDR3 consists of 14 residues. The DNA of the CDR3 is TGTGCCAGCAGTCGGACAGGGGGTAATTCACCCCTCCACTTT. Translation: CASSRTGGNSPLHF.

This clonotype was counted only a few times. V and J are TRBV7-6 and TRBJ2-7; 9 bases agree with TRBD1. Germline-derived CDR1 and CDR2 are SGHVS and FNYEAQ. The CDR3 covers 13 residues. The ends lost 5 bases at V and 5 bases at J; junction bases unmatched: 4. CDR3 sequence: CASSGTGSHEQYF. CDR3 coding DNA: TGTGCCAGCAGCGGGACAGGGTCCCACGAGCAGTACTTC.

The chain couples TRBV7-3 to TRBJ2-2, with 7 bases matching TRBD1. The CDR3 runs to 15 residues. Germline V gives CDR1 SGHTA, CDR2 FQGTGA. The ends lost 3 bases at V and 1 base at J; junction bases unmatched: 2. CDR3 residues: CASSLNRGNTGELFF. For the CDR3, the DNA is TGTGCCAGCAGCTTGAACAGGGGGAACACCGGGGAGCTGTTTTTT.

This clonotype appeared a few times. The rearrangement joins TRBV7-9 to TRBJ2-1; D gene ambiguous. Trimming removed 10 bases at V and 9 bases at J, with 13 bases between. The CDR3 contains 11 residues. Germline V gene sequence: CDR1 SEHNR, CDR2 FQNEAQ (reference sequence). The CDR3 sequence: CATIGSLEQFF. The CDR3 region has the DNA TGTGCCACCATAGGGTCCCTTGAGCAGTTCTTC.

The genes are TRBV5-4 and TRBJ2-7, with TRBD2 matching over 12 bases. Germline values: CDR1 SGHNT, CDR2 YYREEE (reference sequence). This CDR3 is 15 amino acids long. Trimming cost V 4 bases and J 6 bases; bases outside gene matches: 8. The CDR3 loop is CASSRRLAGVSEQYF. CDR3 bases: TGTGCCAGCAGCAGGCGACTAGCGGGAGTTTCCGAGCAGTACTTC.

The chain couples TRBV6-6 to TRBJ2-7; 8 bases align to TRBD1. The CDR3 totals 14 residues. V gave up 6 bases and J gave up 0 bases; unmatched junction bases: 4. The germline gives CDR1 MNHNY, CDR2 SVGAGI (reference sequence). The CDR3 region has the DNA TGTGCCAGCAGCCCGGGACAGGCCTCCTACGAGCAGTACTTC. Its translation is CASSPGQASYEQYF.

The chain employs TRBV28 and TRBJ1-5; D might be TRBD1 (5 bases). Germline V gene sequence: CDR1 MDHEN, CDR2 SYDVKM. V was clipped by 2 bases and J by 0 bases, with 11 bases between them. CDR3 size: 16 residues. CDR3: CASSLHRGSSNQPQHF. CDR3 nucleotide sequence: TGTGCCAGCAGTTTACATCGGGGCAGTAGCAATCAGCCCCAGCATTTT. Supplemented by reference TRBV28 and TRBJ1-5, the full variable domain reads DVKVTQSSRYLVKRTGEKVFLECVQDMDHENMFWYRQDPGLGLRLIYFSYDVKMKEKGDIPEGYSVSREKKERFSLILESASTNQTSMYLCASSLHRGSSNQPQHFGDGTRLSIL.

The table lists this clonotype with a few counts. V gene TRBV7-2 combines with J gene TRBJ2-1; 9 bases agree with TRBD2. The CDR3 totals 14 residues. Germline V lookup: CDR1 SGHTA, CDR2 FQGNSA. The V segment lost 6 bases and the J segment 4 bases; nucleotides outside the gene matches: 4. As DNA, the CDR3 is TGTGCCAGCAGGTGGACTAGCGCGTACAATGAGCAGTTCTTC. It yields the protein CASRWTSAYNEQFF.

The chain recombines TRBV19 with TRBJ2-6; TRBD1 matches at 8 bases. With V trimmed by 6 bases and J by 0 bases, 7 bases remained unmatched. Germline V gene data show CDR1 as LNHDA and CDR2 as SQIVND (reference sequence). This CDR3 is 17 amino acids long. The chain's CDR3 is CASRQGAVRSGANVLTF. DNA for the CDR3: TGTGCCAGTAGGCAGGGGGCTGTACGCTCTGGGGCCAACGTCCTGACTTTC.